Here is one TCR beta chain with its context. Its antigen is not known. TCRdb re-called the PCR reads through MiXCR. The sample carries about 40,000 clones, 15% to 20% recorded once. This entry comes from a study of metastatic and nonmetastatic thyroid tumors. Thyroid surgery was preceded by no treatment in any patient. In germline, CDR1 is SGHTA, CDR2 FQGTGA. The ends lost 0 bases at V and 5 bases at J; junction bases unmatched: 2. There are 15 residues in the CDR3. Study observations and caveats: TCR beta diversity was reportedly significantly higher in malignant thyroid tumors than benign nodules, in blood and tumor.

The chain has TRBV7-3 and TRBJ2-1; 9 bases align to TRBD2. What was sequenced was blood. This receptor was identified in a female donor with papillary thyroid cancer or a benign thyroid nodule (not recorded which). Some clones in this sample may be carry-over from other donors' samples. The CDR3, as DNA: TGTGCCAGCAGCTTAACTAGCGGGAGAAACAATGAGCAGTTCTTC. Translating gives CASSLTSGRNNEQFF. Based on the CDR3 plus reference TRBV7-3 and TRBJ2-1, the full variable domain is GAGVSQTPSNKVTEKGKYVELRCDPISGHTALYWYRQSLGQGPEFLIYFQGTGAADDSGLPNDRFFAVRPEGSVSTLKIQRTERGDSAVYLCASSLTSGRNNEQFFGPGTRLTVL.